Detailed here is one T cell receptor beta chain. This CDR3 spans 15 amino acids. Trimming removed 4 bases at V and 3 bases at J, with 14 bases between. Germline V gene lookup returns CDR1 SGHDT and CDR2 YYEEEE. The record originates from a study of blood T cell repertoires in COVID-19. Overall study context: Nucleic acid was either cDNA or gDNA, and it came from T cells, B-cell-depleted T cells, or PBMCs.

In the authors' methods: Quantification of nucleated cells was approximated via reference gene primer amplification. Clones were sequenced by immunoSEQ multiplex PCR, and TCRdb holds only the in-frame ones, with some missing. V and J calls and clone size are given by that table; D and trimming were obtained from the DNA. The repertoire has about 250,000 clones, 70% to 90% of them found once; the top ten carry roughly 3.1%. Sequencing was performed on peripheral blood. The chain carries TRBV5-6 and TRBJ2-4, with D unresolved. This clonotype originated in a man aged 18 to 35 with active or convalescent COVID-19. As DNA, the CDR3 is TGTGCCAGCAGCCCGTTGAACGGAGACAAAAACATTCAGTACTTC. Protein: CASSPLNGDKNIQYF.